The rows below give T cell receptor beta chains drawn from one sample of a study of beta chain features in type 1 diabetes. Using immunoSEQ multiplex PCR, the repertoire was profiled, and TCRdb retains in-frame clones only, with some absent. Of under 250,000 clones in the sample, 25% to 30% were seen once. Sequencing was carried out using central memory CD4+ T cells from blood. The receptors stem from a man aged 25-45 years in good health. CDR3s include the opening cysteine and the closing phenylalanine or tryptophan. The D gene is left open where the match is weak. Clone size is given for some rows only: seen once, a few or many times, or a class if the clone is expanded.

CDR3aa: CATSGQMAGGSAGELFF; CDR3nt: TGTGCCACCAGCGGCCAGATGGCGGGAGGGTCGGCCGGGGAGCTGTTTTTT; abundance: NA; d_gene: TRBD2; v_gene: TRBV15; j_gene: TRBJ2-2
CDR3aa: CASSSSGTSSEQYF; CDR3nt: TGTGCCAGCAGCTCCTCCGGGACTAGTAGCGAGCAGTACTTC; abundance: NA; d_gene: TRBD2; v_gene: TRBV7-2; j_gene: TRBJ2-7
CDR3aa: CAWAQGLSYGYTF; CDR3nt: TGTGCCTGGGCACAGGGTTTGAGCTATGGCTACACCTTC; abundance: NA; d_gene: NA; v_gene: TRBV30; j_gene: TRBJ1-2
CDR3aa: CASSTGGGSNEKLFF; CDR3nt: TGTGCCAGCAGCACAGGAGGTGGGAGTAATGAAAAACTGTTTTTT; abundance: NA; d_gene: NA; v_gene: TRBV13; j_gene: TRBJ1-4
CDR3aa: CASSPPRTSPGELFF; CDR3nt: TGTGCCAGCAGCCCCCCCCGGACTAGCCCCGGGGAGCTGTTTTTT; abundance: NA; d_gene: TRBD2; v_gene: TRBV9; j_gene: TRBJ2-2
CDR3aa: CASSLDRRREGTDTQYF; CDR3nt: TGTGCCAGCAGCTTAGATCGACGCAGGGAGGGTACAGATACGCAGTATTTT; abundance: few; d_gene: TRBD2; v_gene: TRBV7-8; j_gene: TRBJ2-3
CDR3aa: CASSLGDMVDEQFF; CDR3nt: TGCGCCAGCAGCTTGGGGGACATGGTCGATGAGCAGTTCTTC; abundance: few; d_gene: NA; v_gene: TRBV5-1; j_gene: TRBJ2-1
CDR3aa: CASSEVYGSNQPQHF; CDR3nt: TGTGCCAGCAGTGAAGTCTATGGAAGCAATCAGCCCCAGCATTTT; abundance: NA; d_gene: NA; v_gene: TRBV2; j_gene: TRBJ1-5
CDR3aa: CASSLAQIQETQYF; CDR3nt: TGCGCCAGCAGCTTGGCACAGATCCAAGAGACCCAGTACTTC; abundance: NA; d_gene: NA; v_gene: TRBV5-1; j_gene: TRBJ2-5
CDR3aa: CASSSGRGHLSTDTQYF; CDR3nt: TGTGCCAGCAGTTCCGGGAGGGGTCATTTAAGCACAGATACGCAGTATTTT; abundance: NA; d_gene: TRBD2; v_gene: TRBV27; j_gene: TRBJ2-3
CDR3aa: CASSKALIQRNTEAFF; CDR3nt: TGTGCCAGCAGCAAAGCGCTAATCCAGAGAAACACTGAAGCTTTCTTT; abundance: few; d_gene: NA; v_gene: TRBV21-1; j_gene: TRBJ1-1
CDR3aa: CASSGDTHTGELFF; CDR3nt: TGTGCCAGCAGTGGGGACACCCACACCGGGGAGCTGTTTTTT; abundance: NA; d_gene: NA; v_gene: TRBV25-1; j_gene: TRBJ2-2
CDR3aa: CATSPGGIRPEQYF; CDR3nt: TGTGCCACCAGCCCGGGCGGGATAAGGCCCGAGCAGTACTTC; abundance: NA; d_gene: NA; v_gene: TRBV15; j_gene: TRBJ2-7
CDR3aa: CASSFRLAPTSTDTQYF; CDR3nt: TGTGCCAGCAGCTTCCGACTAGCACCTACTAGCACAGATACGCAGTATTTT; abundance: NA; d_gene: NA; v_gene: TRBV21-1; j_gene: TRBJ2-3
CDR3aa: CASSPQGTNYGYTF; CDR3nt: TGTGCCAGCAGCCCACAGGGTACTAACTATGGCTACACCTTC; abundance: NA; d_gene: NA; v_gene: TRBV7-9; j_gene: TRBJ1-2
CDR3aa: CASTWGSEAFF; CDR3nt: TGTGCCAGCACCTGGGGTAGTGAAGCTTTCTTT; abundance: NA; d_gene: NA; v_gene: TRBV5-4; j_gene: TRBJ1-1
CDR3aa: CASSSQENTEAFF; CDR3nt: TGTGCCAGCAGCTCCCAAGAGAACACTGAAGCTTTCTTT; abundance: few; d_gene: NA; v_gene: TRBV7-2; j_gene: TRBJ1-1
CDR3aa: CAWSVEEKLFF; CDR3nt: TGTGCCTGGAGTGTAGAGGAAAAACTGTTTTTT; abundance: few; d_gene: NA; v_gene: TRBV30; j_gene: TRBJ1-4
CDR3aa: CSVVTVGNTIYF; CDR3nt: TGCAGCGTTGTAACAGTGGGAAACACCATATATTTT; abundance: NA; d_gene: NA; v_gene: TRBV29-1; j_gene: TRBJ1-3
CDR3aa: CASSLAGSDTQYF; CDR3nt: TGTGCCAGCAGCTTAGCAGGTTCAGATACGCAGTATTTT; abundance: NA; d_gene: NA; v_gene: TRBV11-2; j_gene: TRBJ2-3
CDR3aa: CASSERGRVTDTQYF; CDR3nt: TGTGCCAGCAGTGAAAGGGGGCGCGTCACAGATACGCAGTATTTT; abundance: NA; d_gene: TRBD1; v_gene: TRBV25-1; j_gene: TRBJ2-3
CDR3aa: CASSFAPTEDSGANVLTF; CDR3nt: TGTGCCAGCAGCTTCGCCCCGACAGAGGACTCTGGGGCCAACGTCCTGACTTTC; abundance: NA; d_gene: NA; v_gene: TRBV7-6; j_gene: TRBJ2-6
CDR3aa: CASSLSVFGELFF; CDR3nt: TGTGCCAGCAGCTTATCCGTTTTCGGGGAGCTGTTTTTT; abundance: NA; d_gene: NA; v_gene: TRBV7-9; j_gene: TRBJ2-2
CDR3aa: CAWSGSLGDTQYF; CDR3nt: TGTGCCTGGAGTGGTAGCCTGGGAGATACGCAGTATTTT; abundance: few; d_gene: NA; v_gene: TRBV30; j_gene: TRBJ2-3
CDR3aa: CASSLVAGQNTEAFF; CDR3nt: TGCGCCAGCAGCTTGGTCGCAGGGCAGAACACTGAAGCTTTCTTT; abundance: few; d_gene: NA; v_gene: TRBV5-1; j_gene: TRBJ1-1
CDR3aa: CATLPGTRLYNEQFF; CDR3nt: TGTGCCACCTTGCCCGGGACAAGGCTCTACAATGAGCAGTTCTTC; abundance: few; d_gene: NA; v_gene: TRBV15; j_gene: TRBJ2-1
CDR3aa: CASSPPSTDTQYF; CDR3nt: TGTGCCAGCAGCCCGCCGAGCACAGATACGCAGTATTTT; abundance: NA; d_gene: NA; v_gene: TRBV7-6; j_gene: TRBJ2-3
CDR3aa: CSVGTDNYNEQFF; CDR3nt: TGCAGCGTTGGGACAGATAACTACAATGAGCAGTTCTTC; abundance: NA; d_gene: NA; v_gene: TRBV29-1; j_gene: TRBJ2-1
CDR3aa: CASSEGRGLAKNIQYF; CDR3nt: TGTGCCAGCAGTGAAGGACGGGGATTAGCCAAAAACATTCAGTACTTC; abundance: NA; d_gene: NA; v_gene: TRBV2; j_gene: TRBJ2-4
CDR3aa: CASSLGPQGMDEQFF; CDR3nt: TGCGCCAGCAGCTTGGGACCACAGGGTATGGATGAGCAGTTCTTC; abundance: NA; d_gene: NA; v_gene: TRBV5-1; j_gene: TRBJ2-1
CDR3aa: CASRGGGLQYF; CDR3nt: TGTGCCAGCAGGGGAGGAGGGTTGCAGTACTTC; abundance: NA; d_gene: NA; v_gene: TRBV2; j_gene: TRBJ2-7
CDR3aa: CASSSSMRFVTF; CDR3nt: TGTGCCAGCAGCTCGTCTATGAGATTTGTCACCTTC; abundance: few; d_gene: NA; v_gene: TRBV7-2; j_gene: TRBJ1-2
CDR3aa: CASRQDRNTGELFF; CDR3nt: TGTGCCAGCAGACAGGACAGGAACACCGGGGAGCTGTTTTTT; abundance: few; d_gene: NA; v_gene: TRBV6-1; j_gene: TRBJ2-2
CDR3aa: CASLTPGQGASGYTF; CDR3nt: TGTGCCAGCCTGACACCCGGACAGGGGGCGTCTGGCTACACCTTC; abundance: NA; d_gene: TRBD1; v_gene: TRBV6-5; j_gene: TRBJ1-2
CDR3aa: CASQGHEQFF; CDR3nt: TGTGCCTCACAGGGACATGAGCAGTTCTTC; abundance: few; d_gene: NA; v_gene: TRBV30; j_gene: TRBJ2-1
CDR3aa: CASSLQGYEQFF; CDR3nt: TGTGCCAGCAGCCTACAGGGGTATGAGCAGTTCTTC; abundance: few; d_gene: TRBD1; v_gene: TRBV14; j_gene: TRBJ2-1
CDR3aa: CAWSVPGPDTQYF; CDR3nt: TGTGCCTGGAGTGTTCCCGGACCAGATACGCAGTATTTT; abundance: NA; d_gene: NA; v_gene: TRBV30; j_gene: TRBJ2-3
CDR3aa: CASSFLGLGGELFF; CDR3nt: TGTGCCAGCAGCTTCCTCGGTTTAGGCGGGGAGCTGTTTTTT; abundance: NA; d_gene: NA; v_gene: TRBV7-2; j_gene: TRBJ2-2
CDR3aa: CASSPASGDDTGELFF; CDR3nt: TGTGCCAGCTCACCAGCTTCGGGGGATGACACCGGGGAGCTGTTTTTT; abundance: few; d_gene: NA; v_gene: TRBV18; j_gene: TRBJ2-2
CDR3aa: CASVAGGGDQPQHF; CDR3nt: TGTGCCAGTGTTGCAGGAGGGGGCGATCAGCCCCAGCATTTT; abundance: NA; d_gene: TRBD1; v_gene: TRBV19; j_gene: TRBJ1-5
CDR3aa: CASNPGGTGERTQYF; CDR3nt: TGTGCCAGCAACCCGGGGGGTACAGGGGAGCGGACCCAGTACTTC; abundance: NA; d_gene: NA; v_gene: TRBV27; j_gene: TRBJ2-5
CDR3aa: CSVEGRNEQYF; CDR3nt: TGCAGCGTTGAAGGTCGGAACGAGCAGTACTTC; abundance: NA; d_gene: NA; v_gene: TRBV29-1; j_gene: TRBJ2-7
CDR3aa: CASSFSGELFF; CDR3nt: TGTGCCAGCAGTTTCTCCGGGGAGCTGTTTTTT; abundance: NA; d_gene: NA; v_gene: TRBV28; j_gene: TRBJ2-2
CDR3aa: CASSPRIAGGPSTDTQYF; CDR3nt: TGTGCCAGCAGCCCCAGGATAGCGGGGGGTCCTAGCACAGATACGCAGTATTTT; abundance: few; d_gene: TRBD2; v_gene: TRBV7-6; j_gene: TRBJ2-3
CDR3aa: CASKLRGLDNQPQHF; CDR3nt: TGTGCCAGCAAACTCAGGGGGCTCGACAATCAGCCCCAGCATTTT; abundance: NA; d_gene: TRBD1; v_gene: TRBV2; j_gene: TRBJ1-5
CDR3aa: CAWNPRGGGDTQYF; CDR3nt: TGTGCCTGGAATCCCCGGGGGGGAGGAGATACGCAGTATTTT; abundance: few; d_gene: TRBD2; v_gene: TRBV30; j_gene: TRBJ2-3
CDR3aa: CASSSGTSGDAQYF; CDR3nt: TGTGCCAGCAGCTCCGGGACTAGCGGGGACGCCCAGTACTTC; abundance: NA; d_gene: TRBD2; v_gene: TRBV7-9; j_gene: TRBJ2-5
CDR3aa: CSAHREDEQFF; CDR3nt: TGCAGTGCCCACCGTGAGGATGAGCAGTTCTTC; abundance: few; d_gene: NA; v_gene: TRBV20-1; j_gene: TRBJ2-1
CDR3aa: CASSFSRGQETQYF; CDR3nt: TGTGCCAGCAGCTTCTCCAGGGGCCAAGAGACCCAGTACTTC; abundance: few; d_gene: NA; v_gene: TRBV7-9; j_gene: TRBJ2-5